Detailed here is one T cell receptor beta chain. As originally analysed: Nucleated cell number was recorded as an estimate derived from reference gene primer amplification. Method: immunoSEQ multiplex PCR; TCRdb's copy keeps in-frame clones and lacks some. Clone size and V and J calls were adopted from that table, with D and trimming inferred from the DNA. Of 110,000 or so clones detected, over 70% appear once; the ten largest clones hold around 1.5%. This specimen belongs to a study of blood T cell repertoires in COVID-19. Study overall: COVID-19 samples, acute and convalescent, were from the United States, Italy and Spain.

The TCR originated in a man aged 50 to 59 with acute or convalescent COVID-19. Input material: peripheral blood.

As DNA, the CDR3 is TGTGCCAGCAGTGATTTCGGGGGTCCCGCAGATACGCAGTATTTT. It specifies CASSDFGGPADTQYF. This chain uses TRBV25-1 with TRBJ2-3; a possible D gene is TRBD2 (6 bases). V was shortened by 3 bases and J by 4 bases, with 14 bases between the two germline ends. The CDR3 has 15 amino acids. Germline-derived CDR1 and CDR2 are MGHDK and SYGVNS.